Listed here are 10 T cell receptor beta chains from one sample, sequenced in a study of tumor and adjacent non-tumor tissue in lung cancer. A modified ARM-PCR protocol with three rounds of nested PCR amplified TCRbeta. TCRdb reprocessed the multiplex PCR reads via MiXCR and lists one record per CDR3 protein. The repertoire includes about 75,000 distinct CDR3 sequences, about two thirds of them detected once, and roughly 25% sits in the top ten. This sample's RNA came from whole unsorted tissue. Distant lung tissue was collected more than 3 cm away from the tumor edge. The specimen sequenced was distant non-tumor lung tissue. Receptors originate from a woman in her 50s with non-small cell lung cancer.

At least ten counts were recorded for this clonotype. The CDR3 coding sequence is TGTGCCAGCAGTCCCCCCCTCCACTTT. This sequence encodes CASSPPLHF. The chain joins TRBV12-3 or TRBV12-4 to TRBJ1-6; no clear D gene. V lost 5 bases, J lost 13 bases, and 3 bases lay in between. The CDR3 length is 9 residues.

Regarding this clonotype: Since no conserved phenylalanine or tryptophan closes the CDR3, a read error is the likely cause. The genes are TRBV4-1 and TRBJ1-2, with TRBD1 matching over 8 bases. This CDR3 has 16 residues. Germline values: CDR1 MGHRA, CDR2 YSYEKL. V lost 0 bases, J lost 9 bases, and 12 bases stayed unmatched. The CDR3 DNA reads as TGCGCCAGCAGCCAAGATCTGTACAGGGGGAACCATAGCTACACCTTA. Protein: CASSQDLYRGNHSYTL.

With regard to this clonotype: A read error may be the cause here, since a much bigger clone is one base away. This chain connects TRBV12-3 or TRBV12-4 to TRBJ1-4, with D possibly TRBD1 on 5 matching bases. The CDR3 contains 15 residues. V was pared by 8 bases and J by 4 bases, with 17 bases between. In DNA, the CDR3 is TGTGCCAGCGCAGCCGGGGACGGAATTAATGAAAAACTGTTTTTT. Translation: CASAAGDGINEKLFF.

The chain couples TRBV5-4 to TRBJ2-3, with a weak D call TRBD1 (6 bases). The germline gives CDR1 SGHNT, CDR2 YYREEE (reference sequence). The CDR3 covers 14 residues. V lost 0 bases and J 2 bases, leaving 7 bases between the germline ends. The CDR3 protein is CASSLGDNTDTQYF. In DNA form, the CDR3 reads TGTGCCAGCAGCTTGGGGGACAACACAGATACGCAGTATTTT.

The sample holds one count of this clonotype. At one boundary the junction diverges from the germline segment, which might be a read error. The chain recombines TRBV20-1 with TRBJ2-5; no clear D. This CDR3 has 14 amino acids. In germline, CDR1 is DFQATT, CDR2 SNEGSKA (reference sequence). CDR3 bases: TGTAGTGTCCAGTACCAAGTGATCCAAGAGATCCAGTACTTC. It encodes CSVQYQVIQEIQYF.

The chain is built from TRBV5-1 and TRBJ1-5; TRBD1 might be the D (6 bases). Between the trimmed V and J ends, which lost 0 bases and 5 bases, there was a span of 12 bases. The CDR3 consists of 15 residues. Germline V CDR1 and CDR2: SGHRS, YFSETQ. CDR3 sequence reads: CASSLGLGGDQPQHF. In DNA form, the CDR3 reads TGCGCCAGCAGCTTGGGGTTGGGGGGCGATCAGCCCCAGCATTTT.

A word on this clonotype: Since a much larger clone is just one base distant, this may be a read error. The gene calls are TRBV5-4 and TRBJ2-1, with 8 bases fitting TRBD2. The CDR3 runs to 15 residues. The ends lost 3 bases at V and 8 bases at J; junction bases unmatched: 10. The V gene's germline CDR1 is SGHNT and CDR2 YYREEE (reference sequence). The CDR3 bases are TGTGCCAGCAGCTCGTACGGGAGGGCCTTCGATGAGCAGTTCTTC. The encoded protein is CASSSYGRAFDEQFF.

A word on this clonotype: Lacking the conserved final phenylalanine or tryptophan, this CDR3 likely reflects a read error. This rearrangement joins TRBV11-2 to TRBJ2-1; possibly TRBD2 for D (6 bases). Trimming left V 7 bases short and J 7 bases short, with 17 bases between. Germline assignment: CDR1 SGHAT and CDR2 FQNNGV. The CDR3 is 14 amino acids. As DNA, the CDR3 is TGTGCCAGCATCTTTAATCCGGGAGCGAATGAGCAGTTCTCC. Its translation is CASIFNPGANEQFS.

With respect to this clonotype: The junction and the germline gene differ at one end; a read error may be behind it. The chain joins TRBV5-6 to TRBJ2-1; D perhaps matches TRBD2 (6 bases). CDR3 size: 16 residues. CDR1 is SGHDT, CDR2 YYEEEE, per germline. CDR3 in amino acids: CATSAYWGEIYNEQFF. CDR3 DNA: TGTGCCACCAGCGCCTACTGGGGGGAAATCTACAATGAGCAGTTCTTC. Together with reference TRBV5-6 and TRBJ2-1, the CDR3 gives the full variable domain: DAGVTQSPTHLIKTRGQQVTLRCSPKSGHDTVSWYQQALGQGPQFIFQYYEEEERQRGNFPDRFSGHQFPNYSSELNVNALLLGDSALYLCATSAYWGEIYNEQFFGPGTRLTVL.

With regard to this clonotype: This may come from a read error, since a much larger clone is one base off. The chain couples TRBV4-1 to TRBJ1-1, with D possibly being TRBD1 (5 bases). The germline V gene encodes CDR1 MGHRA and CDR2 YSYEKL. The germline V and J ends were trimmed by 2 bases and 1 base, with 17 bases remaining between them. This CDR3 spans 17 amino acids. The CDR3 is CASSQLLLTRGNTEAFF. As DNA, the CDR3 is TGCGCCAGCAGCCAATTACTCCTTACTAGGGGGAACACTGAAGCTTTCTTT.